Listed here is a single T cell receptor beta chain. The clone's antigen remains unknown. No base quality information exists; no much larger clone differs at one position. Via the germline V gene, CDR1 is MNHNS and CDR2 SASEGT. From its cysteine to its phenylalanine, the CDR3 spans 16 amino acids. Only the CDR3 region is kept as DNA, spanning 48 bases read in frame from base 1. V ends up 0 bases short and J 7 bases short, with an unmatched junction base count of 5. This record comes from a study of high-grade serous ovarian cancer treatment subgroups (dated by TCRdb to about 2021). For the study in its entirety: Sequencing yielded a mean of approximately 15,000 reads and 6,000 to 9,000 unique TCR beta rearrangements per sample. The study profiled TCR beta repertoires in high-grade serous ovarian cancer patients grouped by complete gross resection or neoadjuvant chemotherapy response under a laparoscopic triage algorithm. The approximately 30-patient cohort included ten or so patients with no residual disease after primary surgery (R0), ten or so excellent NACT responders, and ten or so poor NACT responders. One primary tumor sample and two metastatic tumor samples were contributed by each patient, so that fewer than 95 samples were obtained in total. Overall results and qualifications from the work: TCR clonal relatedness correlated positively with neoantigen level and, by trend, with copy number variation and mutation load from whole-genome sequencing. Tumors from the same patient had repertoire similarity ranging from about 0.1 to 0.85, while tumors from different patients showed almost no similarity. TCR repertoire analyses focused on CDR3; CDR1 and CDR2 were not analyzed. Spatial information was not captured by bulk tumor TCR sequencing, so insight into HGSC tumor complexity and diversity was limited.

Tumor samples were obtained before definitive surgery or chemotherapy. Genomic DNA was extracted by the MD Anderson Biospecimen Extraction Resource, and TCR sequencing was done by the MD Anderson Cancer Genomics Laboratory. The approximately 98 tumor samples underwent high-throughput TCR profiling using ImmunoSEQ. The authors' pipeline ran thus. The repertoire diversity metrics included richness (unique productive sequences), clonality, evenness and relatedness, and the Bhattacharyya coefficient was used to measure similarity between samples. Conclusions stayed consistent in a sensitivity analysis that left out TCRs with fewer than two reads. TCRdb limited this immuneACCESS table to in-frame rearrangements with V and J called. A share of clones is missing; checked studies link under half to unresolved V genes, and the rest is unexplained. Clone size and the V and J calls come from that table; the DNA yielded D and trimming. For this sample there are around 9,300 clones; about 75% appear just once. About 6% of the sample is in the top ten clones.

The clonotype was recovered from a human donor with high-grade serous ovarian cancer. Material for sequencing was tumor tissue. This chain is built from TRBV6-1 and TRBJ1-4; 10 bases in the middle match TRBD1. The CDR3 region: CASSEARGTGVEKLFF. The nucleotide sequence is TGTGCCAGCAGTGAAGCGCGGGGGACAGGGGTTGAAAAACTGTTTTTT.